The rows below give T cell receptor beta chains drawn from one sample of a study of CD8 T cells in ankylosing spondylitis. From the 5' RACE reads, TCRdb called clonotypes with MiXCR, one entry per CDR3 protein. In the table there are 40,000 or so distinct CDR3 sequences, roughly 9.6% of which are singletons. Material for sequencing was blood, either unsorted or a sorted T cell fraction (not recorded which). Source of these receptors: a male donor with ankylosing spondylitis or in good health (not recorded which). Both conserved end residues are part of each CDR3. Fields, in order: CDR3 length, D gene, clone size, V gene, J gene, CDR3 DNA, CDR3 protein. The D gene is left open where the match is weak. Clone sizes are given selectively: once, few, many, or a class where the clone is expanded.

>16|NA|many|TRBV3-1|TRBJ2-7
TGTGCCAGCAGCCAAGGAAGTCCGGGGTCTCCCTACGAGCAGTACTTC
CASSQGSPGSPYEQYF
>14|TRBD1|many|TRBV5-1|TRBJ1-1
TGCGCCAGCAGCTTGGGGACAGGGATCACTGAAGCTTTCTTT
CASSLGTGITEAFF
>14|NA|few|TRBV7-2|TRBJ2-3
TGTGCCAGCTTTAAGGGTTTACCCACAGATACGCAGTATTTT
CASFKGLPTDTQYF
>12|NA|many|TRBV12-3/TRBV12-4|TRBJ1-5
TGTGCCAGCAGTTGGGGTAATCAGCCCCAGCATTTT
CASSWGNQPQHF
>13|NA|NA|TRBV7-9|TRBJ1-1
TGTGCCAGCAGCTTAGTACGGGAGGCTGAAGCTTTCTTT
CASSLVREAEAFF
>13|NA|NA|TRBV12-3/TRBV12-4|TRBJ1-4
TGTGCCAGCATGTTAGTGGCTAATGAAAAACTGTTTTTT
CASMLVANEKLFF
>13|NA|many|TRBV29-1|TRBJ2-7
TGCAGCGCATGGACCCCGGGAGCCTACGAGCAGTACTTC
CSAWTPGAYEQYF
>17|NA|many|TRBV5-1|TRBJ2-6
TGCGCCAGCAGCTTGGCGGGGGATAACTCTGGGGCCAACGTCCTGACTTTC
CASSLAGDNSGANVLTF
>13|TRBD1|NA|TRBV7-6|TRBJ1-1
TGTGCCAGCCGTCGGGACAGGAACACTGAAGCTTTCTTT
CASRRDRNTEAFF
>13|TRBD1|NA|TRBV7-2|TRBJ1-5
TGTGCCAGCAGCTACCAGGGGGATCAGCTCCAGCATTTT
CASSYQGDQLQHF
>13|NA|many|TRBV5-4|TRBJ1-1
TGTGCCAGCAGCTTGTCCGTTTACACTGAAGCTTTCTTT
CASSLSVYTEAFF
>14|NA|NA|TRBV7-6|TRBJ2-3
TGTACCAGCAGCAACCGGGACACCACAGATACGCAGTATTTT
CTSSNRDTTDTQYF
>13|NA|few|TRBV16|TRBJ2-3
TGTGCCAGCAGCCACTATCCGGCAGATACGCAGTATTTT
CASSHYPADTQYF
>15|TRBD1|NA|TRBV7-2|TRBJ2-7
TGTGCCAGCAGCTTAGAAGGCCAGGGGGCAAGCGAGCAGTACTTC
CASSLEGQGASEQYF
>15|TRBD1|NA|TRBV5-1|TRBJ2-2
TGCGCCAGCAGCCCACGACAGGGGGCAATCGGGGAGCTGTTTTTT
CASSPRQGAIGELFF
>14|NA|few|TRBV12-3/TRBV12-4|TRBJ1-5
TGTGCCAGCGGGCCCCTCGGAAGCAATCAGCCCCAGCATTTT
CASGPLGSNQPQHF
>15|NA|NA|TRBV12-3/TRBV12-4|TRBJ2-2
TGTGCCAGCAGTGCGCGGGCAGGGAGATCCGGGGAGCTGTTTTTT
CASSARAGRSGELFF
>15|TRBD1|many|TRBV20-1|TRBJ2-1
TGCAGTGCTAGAGATGGAACAGGGGGGTTGTTTGAGCAGTTCTTC
CSARDGTGGLFEQFF
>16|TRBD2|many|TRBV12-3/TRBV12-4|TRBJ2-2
TGTGCCAGCAGTTACCTAGCGGGGGGGCTTGTCGGGGAGCTGTTTTTT
CASSYLAGGLVGELFF
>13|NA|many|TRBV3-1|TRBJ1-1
TGTGCCAGCAGTCCGACGGCGAACACTGAAGCTTTCTTT
CASSPTANTEAFF
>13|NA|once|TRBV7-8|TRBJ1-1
TGTGCCAGCAGCTTGGACGGGGGCACTGAAGCTTTCTTT
CASSLDGGTEAFF
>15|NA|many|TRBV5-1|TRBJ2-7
TGCGCCAGCAGCTTGGCCAGGGACCTCTCCTACGAGCAGTACTTC
CASSLARDLSYEQYF
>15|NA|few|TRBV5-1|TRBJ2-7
TGCGCCAGCAGCTTGGCGGCAGGAGACTTCTACGAGCAGTACTTC
CASSLAAGDFYEQYF
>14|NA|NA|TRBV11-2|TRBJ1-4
TGTGCCAGCAGCTTAGGGGGCACTAATGAAAAACTGTTTTTT
CASSLGGTNEKLFF
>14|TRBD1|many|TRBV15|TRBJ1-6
TGTGCCACCAGCAGAGTCCTACAGGGACAGCCCCTCCACTTT
CATSRVLQGQPLHF
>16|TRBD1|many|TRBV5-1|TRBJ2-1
TGCGCCAGCAGCCCCCCCGGAGGACAGGTCAACAATGAGCAGTTCTTC
CASSPPGGQVNNEQFF
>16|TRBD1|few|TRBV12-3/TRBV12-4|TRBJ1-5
TGTGCCAGCAGTCCGGGGGGACAGGGCTTTCCTCAGCCCCAGCATTTT
CASSPGGQGFPQPQHF
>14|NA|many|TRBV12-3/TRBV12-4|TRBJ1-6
TGTGCCAGCAGTTTTTCCGGTCAAGATTCACCCCTCCACTTT
CASSFSGQDSPLHF
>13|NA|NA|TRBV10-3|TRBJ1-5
TGTGCCAGCGGACAGTCTAGCAATCAGCCCCAGCATTTT
CASGQSSNQPQHF
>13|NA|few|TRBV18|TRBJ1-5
TGTGCCAGCTCACTCGGGCGGGTCGAGCCCCAGCATTTT
CASSLGRVEPQHF
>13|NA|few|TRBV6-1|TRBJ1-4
TGTGCCAGCAGAGGGACAACTAATGAAAAACTGTTTTTT
CASRGTTNEKLFF
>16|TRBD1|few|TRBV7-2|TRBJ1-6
TGTGCCAGCAGCTTAGTTTCCGGGACAGGTTATTCACCCCTCCACTTT
CASSLVSGTGYSPLHF
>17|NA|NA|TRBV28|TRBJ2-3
TGTGCCAGCAGTTTAGTGTCGGCATCCAGCGGGACAGATACGCAGTATTTT
CASSLVSASSGTDTQYF
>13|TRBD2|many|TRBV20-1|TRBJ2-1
TGCAGTGCTACCCCTGGGGGGGGTGATGAGCAGTTCTTC
CSATPGGGDEQFF
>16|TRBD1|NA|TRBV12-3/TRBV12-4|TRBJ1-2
TGTGCCAGCAGTTTAGGAGGGACAGTTGGGGAATATGGCCACACCTTC
CASSLGGTVGEYGHTF
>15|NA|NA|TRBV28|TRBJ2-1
TGTGCCAGCAGTTTTGAGGGGGGATCCTACAATGAGCAGTTCTTC
CASSFEGGSYNEQFF
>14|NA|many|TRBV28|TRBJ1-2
TGTGCCAGCAGTTTGCCGGGACGGAACTATGGCTACACCTTC
CASSLPGRNYGYTF
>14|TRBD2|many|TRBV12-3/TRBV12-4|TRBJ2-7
TGTGCCAGCACCGTGACTAGCGTCTCCTACGAGCAGTACTTC
CASTVTSVSYEQYF
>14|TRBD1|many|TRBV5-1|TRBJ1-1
TGCGCCAGCAGCGGACAGGGGAGTACTACTGAAGCTTTCTTT
CASSGQGSTTEAFF
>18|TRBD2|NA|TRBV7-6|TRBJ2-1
TGTGCCAGCAGCTTAGTGGTCTCTAGCGGCACCTCCTACAATGAGCAGTTCTTC
CASSLVVSSGTSYNEQFF
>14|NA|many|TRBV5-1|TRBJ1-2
TGCGCCAGCAGCCGGGCAGGGCAAAACTATGGCTACACCTTC
CASSRAGQNYGYTF